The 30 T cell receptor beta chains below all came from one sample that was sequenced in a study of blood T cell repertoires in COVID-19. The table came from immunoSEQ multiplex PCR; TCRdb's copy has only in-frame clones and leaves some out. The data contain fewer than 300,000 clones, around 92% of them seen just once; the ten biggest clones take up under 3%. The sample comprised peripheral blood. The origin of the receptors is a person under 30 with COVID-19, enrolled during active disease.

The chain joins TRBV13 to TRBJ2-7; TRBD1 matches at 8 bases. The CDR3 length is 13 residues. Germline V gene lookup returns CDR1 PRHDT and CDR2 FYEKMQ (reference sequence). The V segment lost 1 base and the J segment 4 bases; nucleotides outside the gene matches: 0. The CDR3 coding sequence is TGTGCCAGCAGCTTAGACAGGGGGTACGAGCAGTACTTC. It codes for CASSLDRGYEQYF.

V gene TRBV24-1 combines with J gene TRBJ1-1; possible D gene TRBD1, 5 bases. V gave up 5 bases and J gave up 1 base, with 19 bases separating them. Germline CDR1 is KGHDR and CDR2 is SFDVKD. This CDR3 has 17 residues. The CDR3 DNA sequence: TGTGCCACCAGTGTTCAGGAAATCAGGGCAGCGAACACTGAAGCTTTCTTT. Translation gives CATSVQEIRAANTEAFF.

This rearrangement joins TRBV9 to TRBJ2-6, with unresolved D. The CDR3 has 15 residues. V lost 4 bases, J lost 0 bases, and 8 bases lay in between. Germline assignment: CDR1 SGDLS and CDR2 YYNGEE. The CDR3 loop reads CASSPISSGANVLTF. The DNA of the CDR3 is TGTGCCAGCAGCCCGATCAGCTCTGGGGCCAACGTCCTGACTTTC.

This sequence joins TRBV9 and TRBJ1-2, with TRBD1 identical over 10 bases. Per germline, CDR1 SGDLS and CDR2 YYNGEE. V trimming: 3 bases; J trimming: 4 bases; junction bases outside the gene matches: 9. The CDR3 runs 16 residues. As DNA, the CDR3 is TGTGCCAGCAGCGCTGAGCCTGGGACAGGGGCCTATGGCTACACCTTC. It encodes CASSAEPGTGAYGYTF.

CDR3 in DNA: TGTGCCAGTAGGGAGCGGACCCTCACAGATACGCAGTATTTT. It yields the protein CASRERTLTDTQYF. This chain connects TRBV19 to TRBJ2-3, with D maybe TRBD2 (5 bases). The V gene lost 6 bases and the J gene lost 2 bases, with 12 bases spanning the gap. Germline V lookup: CDR1 LNHDA, CDR2 SQIVND (reference sequence). The CDR3 loop spans 14 amino acids.

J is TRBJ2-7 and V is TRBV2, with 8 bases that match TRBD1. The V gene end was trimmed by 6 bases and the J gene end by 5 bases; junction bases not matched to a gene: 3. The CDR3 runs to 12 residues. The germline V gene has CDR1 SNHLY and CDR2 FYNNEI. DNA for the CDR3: TGTGCCAGCAGGGACAGGGTCCACGAGCAGTACTTC. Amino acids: CASRDRVHEQYF.

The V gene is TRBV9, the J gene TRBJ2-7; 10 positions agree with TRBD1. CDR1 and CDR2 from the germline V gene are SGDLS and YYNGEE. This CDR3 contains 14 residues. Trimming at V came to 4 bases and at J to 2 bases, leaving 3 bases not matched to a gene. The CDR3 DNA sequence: TGTGCCAGCAGCCTAGGACAGGGGGCCTACGAGCAGTACTTC. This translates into CASSLGQGAYEQYF.

CDR3 amino acids: CSVEGTLNTEAFF. The CDR3 DNA reads as TGCAGCGTTGAAGGGACACTGAACACTGAAGCTTTCTTT. The V gene is TRBV29-1, the J gene TRBJ1-1; D may be TRBD1 (5 bases). The CDR3 is made up of 13 amino acids. Trimming removed 1 base at V and 0 bases at J, with 6 bases between. CDR1 and CDR2 from the germline V gene are SQVTM and ANQGSEA.

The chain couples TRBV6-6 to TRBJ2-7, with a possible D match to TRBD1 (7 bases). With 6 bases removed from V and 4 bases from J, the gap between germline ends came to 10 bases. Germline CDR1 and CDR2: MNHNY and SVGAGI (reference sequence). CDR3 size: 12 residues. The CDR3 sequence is CASSPGGYEQYF. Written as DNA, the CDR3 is TGTGCCAGCAGCCCAGGGGGGTACGAGCAGTACTTC.

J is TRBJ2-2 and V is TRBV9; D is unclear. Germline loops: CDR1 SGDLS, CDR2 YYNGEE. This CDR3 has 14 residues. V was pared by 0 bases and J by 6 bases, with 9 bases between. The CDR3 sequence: CASSVVQYAGELFF. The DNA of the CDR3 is TGTGCCAGCAGCGTAGTTCAGTATGCCGGGGAGCTGTTTTTT.

The CDR3 spells CASSQGGRGGAGNEQFF. The CDR3 coding sequence is TGTGCCAGCAGCCAAGGGGGGAGAGGGGGCGCCGGGAATGAGCAGTTCTTC. This rearrangement joins TRBV14 to TRBJ2-1; 7 nucleotides match TRBD1. Germline values: CDR1 SGHDN, CDR2 FVKESK. This CDR3 is 17 amino acids long. The J segment lost 7 bases and the V segment lost 1 base, leaving 13 bases of the junction unmatched.

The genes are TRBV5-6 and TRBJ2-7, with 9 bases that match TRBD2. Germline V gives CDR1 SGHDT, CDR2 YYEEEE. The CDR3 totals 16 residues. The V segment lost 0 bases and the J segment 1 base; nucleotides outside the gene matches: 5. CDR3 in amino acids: CASSLAYLAGSYEQYF. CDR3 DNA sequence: TGTGCCAGCAGCTTGGCCTATCTAGCGGGATCCTACGAGCAGTACTTC.

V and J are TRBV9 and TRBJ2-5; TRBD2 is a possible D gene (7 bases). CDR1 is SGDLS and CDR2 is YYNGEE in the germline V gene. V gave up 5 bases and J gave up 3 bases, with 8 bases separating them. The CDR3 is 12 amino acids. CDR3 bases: TGTGCCAGCAGAGGGGGGGAAGAGACCCAGTACTTC. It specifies CASRGGEETQYF.

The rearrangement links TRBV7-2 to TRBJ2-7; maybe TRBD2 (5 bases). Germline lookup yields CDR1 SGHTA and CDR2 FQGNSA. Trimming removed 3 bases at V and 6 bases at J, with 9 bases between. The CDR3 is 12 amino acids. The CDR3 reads CASSFDYLEQYF. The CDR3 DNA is TGTGCCAGCAGCTTTGACTATCTCGAGCAGTACTTC.

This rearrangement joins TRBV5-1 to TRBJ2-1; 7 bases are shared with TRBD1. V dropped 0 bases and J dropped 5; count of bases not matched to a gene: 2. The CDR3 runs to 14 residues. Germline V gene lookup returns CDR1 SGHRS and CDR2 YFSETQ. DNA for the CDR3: TGCGCCAGCAGCTTGGAGGGACAGAACAATGAGCAGTTCTTC. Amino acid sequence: CASSLEGQNNEQFF.

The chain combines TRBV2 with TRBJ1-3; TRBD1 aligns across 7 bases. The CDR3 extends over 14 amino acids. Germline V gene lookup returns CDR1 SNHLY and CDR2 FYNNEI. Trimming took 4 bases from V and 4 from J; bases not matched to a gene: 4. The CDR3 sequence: CASSGDRGGNTIYF. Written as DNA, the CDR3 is TGTGCCAGCAGTGGGGACAGAGGAGGAAACACCATATATTTT.

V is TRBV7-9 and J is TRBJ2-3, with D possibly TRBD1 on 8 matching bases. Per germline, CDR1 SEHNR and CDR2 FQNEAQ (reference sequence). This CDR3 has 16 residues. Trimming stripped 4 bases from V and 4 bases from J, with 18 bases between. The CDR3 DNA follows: TGTGCCAGCAGCTCCAACACAGGGGGGGTGGCAGATACGCAGTATTTT. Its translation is CASSSNTGGVADTQYF.

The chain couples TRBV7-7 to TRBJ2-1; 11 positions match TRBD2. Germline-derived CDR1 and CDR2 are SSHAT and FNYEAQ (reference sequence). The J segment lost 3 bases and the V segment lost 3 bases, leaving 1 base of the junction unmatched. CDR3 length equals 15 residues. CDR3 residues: CASSLGTSGYNEQFF. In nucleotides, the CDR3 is TGTGCCAGCAGCTTGGGGACTAGCGGCTACAATGAGCAGTTCTTC. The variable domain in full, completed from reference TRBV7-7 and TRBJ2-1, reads GAGVSQSPRYKVTKRGQDVTLRCDPISSHATLYWYQQALGQGPEFLTYFNYEAQPDKSGLPSDRFSAERPEGSISTLTIQRTEQRDSAMYRCASSLGTSGYNEQFFGPGTRLTVL.

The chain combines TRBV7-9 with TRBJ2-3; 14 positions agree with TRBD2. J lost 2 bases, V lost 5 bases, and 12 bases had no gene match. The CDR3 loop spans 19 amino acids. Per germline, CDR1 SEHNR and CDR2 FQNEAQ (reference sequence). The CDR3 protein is CASSVGLAGDRSPTDTQYF. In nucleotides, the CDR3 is TGTGCCAGCAGCGTGGGACTAGCGGGAGACCGATCACCCACAGATACGCAGTATTTT.

The CDR3 spells CASSFPDRGVSEAFF. For the CDR3, the DNA is TGTGCCAGCAGCTTCCCGGACAGGGGAGTCTCTGAAGCTTTCTTT. V gene TRBV7-8 combines with J gene TRBJ1-1, with 9 bases fitting TRBD1. The trim removed 3 bases at V and 6 bases at J, leaving 8 bases unmatched. The CDR3 covers 15 residues. In germline, CDR1 is SGHVS, CDR2 FQNEAQ.

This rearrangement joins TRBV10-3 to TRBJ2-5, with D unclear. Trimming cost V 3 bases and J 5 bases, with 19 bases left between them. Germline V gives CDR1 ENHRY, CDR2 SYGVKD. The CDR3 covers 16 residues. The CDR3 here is CAISDPRASPVETQYF. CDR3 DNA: TGTGCCATCAGTGACCCCCGAGCGTCCCCCGTCGAGACCCAGTACTTC.

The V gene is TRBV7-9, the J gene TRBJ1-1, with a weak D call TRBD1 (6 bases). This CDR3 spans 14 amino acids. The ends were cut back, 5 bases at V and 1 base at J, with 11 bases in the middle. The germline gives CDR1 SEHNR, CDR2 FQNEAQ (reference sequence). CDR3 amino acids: CASSPRGQNTEAFF. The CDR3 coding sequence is TGTGCCAGCAGCCCCAGGGGACAGAACACTGAAGCTTTCTTT.

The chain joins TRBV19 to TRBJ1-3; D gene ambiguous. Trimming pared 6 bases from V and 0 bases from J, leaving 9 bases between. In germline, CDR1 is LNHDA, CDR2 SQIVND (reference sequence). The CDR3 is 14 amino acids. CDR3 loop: CASSQTSSGNTIYF. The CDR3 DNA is TGTGCCAGTAGCCAGACATCCTCTGGAAACACCATATATTTT.

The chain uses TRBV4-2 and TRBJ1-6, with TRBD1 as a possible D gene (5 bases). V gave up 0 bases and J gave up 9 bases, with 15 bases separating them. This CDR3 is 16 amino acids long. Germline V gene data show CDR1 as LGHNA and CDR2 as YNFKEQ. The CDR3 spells CASSQDDTGVRSPLHF. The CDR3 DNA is TGTGCCAGCAGCCAAGATGACACGGGGGTCCGTTCACCCCTCCACTTT.

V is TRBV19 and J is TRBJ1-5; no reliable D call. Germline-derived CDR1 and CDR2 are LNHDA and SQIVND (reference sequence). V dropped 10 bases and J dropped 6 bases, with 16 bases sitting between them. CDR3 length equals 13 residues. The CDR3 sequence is CAISGSLGQPQHF. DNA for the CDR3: TGTGCCATCTCGGGGAGTTTGGGTCAGCCCCAGCATTTT.

DNA of the CDR3: TGTGCCAGCAGTGAAGGGCGGACCTACGAGCAGTACTTC. Translated: CASSEGRTYEQYF. The V and J genes are TRBV6-1 and TRBJ2-7; D ambiguous. V was pared by 1 base and J by 2 bases, with 6 bases between. The CDR3 has 13 residues. Germline-derived CDR1 and CDR2 are MNHNS and SASEGT.

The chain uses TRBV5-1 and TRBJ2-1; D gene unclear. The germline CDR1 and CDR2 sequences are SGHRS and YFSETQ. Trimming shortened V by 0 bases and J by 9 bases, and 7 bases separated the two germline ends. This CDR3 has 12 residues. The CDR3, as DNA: TGCGCCAGCAGCTTGGTAGGAGCTGAGCAGTTCTTC. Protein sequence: CASSLVGAEQFF.

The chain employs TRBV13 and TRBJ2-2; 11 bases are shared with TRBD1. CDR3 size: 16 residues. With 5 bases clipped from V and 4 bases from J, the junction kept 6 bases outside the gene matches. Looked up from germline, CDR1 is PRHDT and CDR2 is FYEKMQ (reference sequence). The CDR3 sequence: CASSPGQGAFTGELFF. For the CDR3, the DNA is TGTGCCAGCAGCCCCGGACAGGGGGCGTTCACCGGGGAGCTGTTTTTT.

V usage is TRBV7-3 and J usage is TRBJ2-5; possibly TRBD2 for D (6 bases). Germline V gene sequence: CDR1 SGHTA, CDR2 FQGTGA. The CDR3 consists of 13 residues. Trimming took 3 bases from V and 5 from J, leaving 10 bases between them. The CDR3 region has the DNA TGTGCCAGCAGCTTGGGGGGAACCGAGACCCAGTACTTC. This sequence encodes CASSLGGTETQYF. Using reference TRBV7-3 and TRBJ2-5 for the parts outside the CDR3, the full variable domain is GAGVSQTPSNKVTEKGKYVELRCDPISGHTALYWYRQSLGQGPEFLIYFQGTGAADDSGLPNDRFFAVRPEGSVSTLKIQRTERGDSAVYLCASSLGGTETQYFGPGTRLLVL.

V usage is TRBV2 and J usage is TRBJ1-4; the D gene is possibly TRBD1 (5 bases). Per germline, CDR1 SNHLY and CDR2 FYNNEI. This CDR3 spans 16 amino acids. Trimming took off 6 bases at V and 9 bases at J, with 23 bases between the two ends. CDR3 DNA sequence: TGTGCCAGCAGCGGGGCGGGAGGAGGAGAGGTTAAAAAACTGTTTTTT. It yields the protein CASSGAGGGEVKKLFF.